What follows is one TCR beta chain and its context. The record originates from a study of blood T cell repertoires in COVID-19. The table came from immunoSEQ multiplex PCR; TCRdb's copy has only in-frame clones and leaves some out. The sample records around 280,000 clones, approximately 86% being singletons. The sample was peripheral blood. The source of this sequence is a woman in her forties or fifties with active or convalescent COVID-19.

CDR3 loop: CASRTDRYSGNTIYF. CDR3 bases: TGTGCCAGCAGGACAGACCGTTACTCTGGAAACACCATATATTTT. The chain links TRBV2 to TRBJ1-3, with D possibly TRBD1 on 5 matching bases. The V gene lost 6 bases and the J gene lost 0 bases, with 12 bases spanning the gap. CDR1 is SNHLY and CDR2 is FYNNEI in the germline V gene. This CDR3 contains 15 residues.